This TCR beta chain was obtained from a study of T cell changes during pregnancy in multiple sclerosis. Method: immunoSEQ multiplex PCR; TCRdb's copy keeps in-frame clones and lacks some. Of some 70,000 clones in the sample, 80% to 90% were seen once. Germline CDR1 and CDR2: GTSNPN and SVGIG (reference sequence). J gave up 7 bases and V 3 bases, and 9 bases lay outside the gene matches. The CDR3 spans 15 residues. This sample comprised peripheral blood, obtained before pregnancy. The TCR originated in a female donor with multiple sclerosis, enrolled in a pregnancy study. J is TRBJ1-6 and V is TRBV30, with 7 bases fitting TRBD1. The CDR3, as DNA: TGTGCCTGGAGGACAGGGCAGATGAGAAATTCACCCCTCCACTTT. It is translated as CAWRTGQMRNSPLHF.